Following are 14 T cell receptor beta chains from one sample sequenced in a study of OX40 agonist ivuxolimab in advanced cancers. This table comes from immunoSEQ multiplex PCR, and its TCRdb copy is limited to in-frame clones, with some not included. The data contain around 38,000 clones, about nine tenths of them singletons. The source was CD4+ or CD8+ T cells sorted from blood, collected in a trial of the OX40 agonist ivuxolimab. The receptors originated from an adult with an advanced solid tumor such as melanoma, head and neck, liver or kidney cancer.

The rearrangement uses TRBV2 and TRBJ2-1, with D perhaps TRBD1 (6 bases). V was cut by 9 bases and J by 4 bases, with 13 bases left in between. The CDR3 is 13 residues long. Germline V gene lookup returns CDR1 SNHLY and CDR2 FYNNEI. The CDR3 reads CASGSGVYNEQFF. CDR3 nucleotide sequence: TGTGCCAGTGGATCAGGGGTATACAATGAGCAGTTCTTC.

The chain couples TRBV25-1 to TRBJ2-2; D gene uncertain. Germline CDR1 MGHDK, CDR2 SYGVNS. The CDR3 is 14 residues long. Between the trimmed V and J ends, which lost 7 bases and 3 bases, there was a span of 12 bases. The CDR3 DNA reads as TGTGCCAGCACCGCAGGACCTTACACCGGGGAGCTGTTTTTT. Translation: CASTAGPYTGELFF.

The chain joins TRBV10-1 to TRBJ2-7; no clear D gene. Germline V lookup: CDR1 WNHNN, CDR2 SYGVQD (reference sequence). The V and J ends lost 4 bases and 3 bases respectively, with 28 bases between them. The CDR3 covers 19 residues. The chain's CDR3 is CASSGSEETGKYYLYEQYV. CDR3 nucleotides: TGCGCCAGCAGTGGCTCGGAAGAAACTGGAAAATACTACCTCTACGAGCAGTACGTC.

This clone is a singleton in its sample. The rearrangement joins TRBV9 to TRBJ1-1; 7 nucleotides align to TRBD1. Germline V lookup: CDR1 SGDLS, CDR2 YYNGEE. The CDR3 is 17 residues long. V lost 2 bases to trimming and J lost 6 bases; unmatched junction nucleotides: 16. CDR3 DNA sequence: TGTGCCAGCAGCGTGGGACAGCGCCTGGGTGGGGGTGCTGAAGCTTTCTTT. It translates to CASSVGQRLGGGAEAFF.

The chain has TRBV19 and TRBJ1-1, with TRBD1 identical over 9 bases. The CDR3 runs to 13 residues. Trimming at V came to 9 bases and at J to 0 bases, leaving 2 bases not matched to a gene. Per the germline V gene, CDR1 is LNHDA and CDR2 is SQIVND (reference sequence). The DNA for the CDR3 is TGTGCCAGCTGGGACAGGGTGAACACTGAAGCTTTCTTT. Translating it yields CASWDRVNTEAFF.

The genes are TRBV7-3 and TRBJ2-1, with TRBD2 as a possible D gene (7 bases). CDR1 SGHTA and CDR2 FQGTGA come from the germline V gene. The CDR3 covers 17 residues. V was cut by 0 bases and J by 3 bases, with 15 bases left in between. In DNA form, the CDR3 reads TGTGCCAGCAGCTTAACGGGGGCGGAGCGGGACTACAATGAGCAGTTCTTC. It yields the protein CASSLTGAERDYNEQFF.

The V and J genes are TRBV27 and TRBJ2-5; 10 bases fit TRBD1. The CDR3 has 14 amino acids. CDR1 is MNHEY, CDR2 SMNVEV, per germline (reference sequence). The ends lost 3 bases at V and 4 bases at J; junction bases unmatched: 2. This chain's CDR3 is CASSLDRGLETQYF. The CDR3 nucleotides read TGTGCCAGCAGTTTGGACAGGGGGTTAGAGACCCAGTACTTC.

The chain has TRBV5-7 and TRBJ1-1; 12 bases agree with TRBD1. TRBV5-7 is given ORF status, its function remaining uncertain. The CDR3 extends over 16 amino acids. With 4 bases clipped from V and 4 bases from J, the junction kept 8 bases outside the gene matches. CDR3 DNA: TGTGCCAGCAGCCTGAGGGACAGGGGGCGGGTCACTGAAGCTTTCTTT. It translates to CASSLRDRGRVTEAFF.

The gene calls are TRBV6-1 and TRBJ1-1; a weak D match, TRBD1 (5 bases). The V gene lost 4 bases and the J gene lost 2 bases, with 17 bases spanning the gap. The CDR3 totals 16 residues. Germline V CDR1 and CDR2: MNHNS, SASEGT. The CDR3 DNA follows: TGTGCCAGCAGTGCTTTTCGGGAGGGGCCCAACACTGAAGCTTTCTTT. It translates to CASSAFREGPNTEAFF.

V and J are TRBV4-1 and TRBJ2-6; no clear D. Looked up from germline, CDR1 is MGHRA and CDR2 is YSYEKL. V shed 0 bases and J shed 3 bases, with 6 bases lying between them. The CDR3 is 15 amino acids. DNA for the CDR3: TGCGCCAGCAGCCAAGAGCGGTATGGGGCCAACGTCCTGACTTTC. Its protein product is CASSQERYGANVLTF.

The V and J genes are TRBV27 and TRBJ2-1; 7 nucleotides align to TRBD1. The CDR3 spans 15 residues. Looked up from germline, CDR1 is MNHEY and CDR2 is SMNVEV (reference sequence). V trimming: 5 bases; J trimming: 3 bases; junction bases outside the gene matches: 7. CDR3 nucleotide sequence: TGTGCCAGCAGTCCCGGGACAGCCTTCTACAATGAGCAGTTCTTC. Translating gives CASSPGTAFYNEQFF.

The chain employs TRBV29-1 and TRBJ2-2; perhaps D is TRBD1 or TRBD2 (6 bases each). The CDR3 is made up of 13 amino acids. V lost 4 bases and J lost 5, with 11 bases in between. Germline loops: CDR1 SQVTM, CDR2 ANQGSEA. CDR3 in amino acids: CSVVLGGTGELFF. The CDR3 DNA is TGCAGCGTTGTGTTAGGGGGGACCGGGGAGCTGTTTTTT.

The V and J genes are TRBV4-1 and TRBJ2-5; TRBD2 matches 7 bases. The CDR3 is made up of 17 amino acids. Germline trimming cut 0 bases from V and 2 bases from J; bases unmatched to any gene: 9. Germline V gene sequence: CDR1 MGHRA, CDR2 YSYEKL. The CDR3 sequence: CASSQDLPAGYQETQYF. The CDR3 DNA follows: TGCGCCAGCAGCCAAGATCTCCCAGCGGGGTATCAAGAGACCCAGTACTTC.

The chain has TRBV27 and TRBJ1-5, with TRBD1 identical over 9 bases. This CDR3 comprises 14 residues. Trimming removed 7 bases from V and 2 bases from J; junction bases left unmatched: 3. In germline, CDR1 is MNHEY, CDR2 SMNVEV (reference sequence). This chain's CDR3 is CASKTGGGNQPQHF. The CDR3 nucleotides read TGTGCCAGCAAGACAGGGGGAGGCAATCAGCCCCAGCATTTT.